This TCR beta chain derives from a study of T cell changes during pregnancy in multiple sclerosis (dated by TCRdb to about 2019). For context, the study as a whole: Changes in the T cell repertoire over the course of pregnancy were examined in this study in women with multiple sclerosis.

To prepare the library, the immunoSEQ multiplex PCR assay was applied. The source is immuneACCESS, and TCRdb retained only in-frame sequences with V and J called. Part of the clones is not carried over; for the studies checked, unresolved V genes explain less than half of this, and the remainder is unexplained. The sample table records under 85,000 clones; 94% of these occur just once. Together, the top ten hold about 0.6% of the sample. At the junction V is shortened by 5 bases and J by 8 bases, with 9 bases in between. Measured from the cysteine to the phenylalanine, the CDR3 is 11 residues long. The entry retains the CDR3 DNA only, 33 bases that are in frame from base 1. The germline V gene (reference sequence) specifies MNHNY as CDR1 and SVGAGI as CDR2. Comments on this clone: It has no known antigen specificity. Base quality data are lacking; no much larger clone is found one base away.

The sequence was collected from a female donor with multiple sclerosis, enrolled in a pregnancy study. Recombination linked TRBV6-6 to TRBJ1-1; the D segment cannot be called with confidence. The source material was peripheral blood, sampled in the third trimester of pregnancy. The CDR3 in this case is CASSVGEEAFF. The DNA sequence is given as TGTGCCAGCAGTGTCGGGGAGGAAGCTTTCTTT.